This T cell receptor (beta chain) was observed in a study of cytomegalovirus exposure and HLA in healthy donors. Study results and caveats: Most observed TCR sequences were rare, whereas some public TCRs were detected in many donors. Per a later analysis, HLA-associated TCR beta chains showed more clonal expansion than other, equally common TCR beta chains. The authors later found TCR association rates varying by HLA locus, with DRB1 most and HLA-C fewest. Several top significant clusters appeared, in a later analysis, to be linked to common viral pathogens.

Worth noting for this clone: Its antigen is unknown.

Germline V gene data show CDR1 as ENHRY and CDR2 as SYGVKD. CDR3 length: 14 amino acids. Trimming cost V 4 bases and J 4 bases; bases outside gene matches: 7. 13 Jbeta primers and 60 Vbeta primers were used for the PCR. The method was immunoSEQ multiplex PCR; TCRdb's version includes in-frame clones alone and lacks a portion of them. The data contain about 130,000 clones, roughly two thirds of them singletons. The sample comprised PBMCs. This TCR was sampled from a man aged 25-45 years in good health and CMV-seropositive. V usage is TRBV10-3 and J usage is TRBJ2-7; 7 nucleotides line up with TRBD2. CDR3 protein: CAISGTGRSYEQYF. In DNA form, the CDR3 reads TGTGCCATCAGTGGAACCGGGAGGTCGTACGAGCAGTACTTC.